Described below is a single T cell receptor beta chain sequence and its context. The target antigen is unknown. The data were taken from a study of T cell responses to AZD1222 COVID-19 vaccine. Study observations and caveats: Baseline antibody screening turned up just a handful of seropositive AZD1222 recipients. Females made up more of the donors, who were largely white British, and clonal diversity may have come out too low.

The repertoire was sequenced with immunoSEQ multiplex PCR; TCRdb's copy has only in-frame clones and lacks some. Of approximately 160,000 clones listed, about 91% were seen once; the top ten hold about 3.7%. The CDR3 loop spans 15 amino acids. With 6 bases removed from V and 4 bases from J, the gap between germline ends came to 15 bases. CDR1 and CDR2 from the germline V gene are MDHEN and SYDVKM. The receptor's source is an adult in good health. The material sequenced was peripheral blood, taken on day 0 of MenACWY control vaccination. This chain connects TRBV28 to TRBJ1-4; D gene ambiguous. DNA of the CDR3: TGTGCCAGCAGCTCGAGATATATTGGTAATGAAAAACTGTTTTTT. Translation: CASSSRYIGNEKLFF.